The entry below describes one TCR beta chain. TCRdb's copy holds only in-frame clones and misses some; the assay was immunoSEQ multiplex PCR. In the table there are around 100,000 clones, more than 90% of which are singletons. With 5 bases clipped from V and 5 bases from J, the junction kept 7 bases outside the gene matches. Germline loops: CDR1 SGHAT, CDR2 FQNNGV. CDR3 size: 14 residues. The data originate from a study of T cell changes during pregnancy in multiple sclerosis. This specimen consisted of peripheral blood, obtained in the second trimester of pregnancy. The chain combines TRBV11-2 with TRBJ2-7; 9 bases fit TRBD1. The sequence was obtained from a female donor with multiple sclerosis, enrolled in a pregnancy study. For the CDR3, the DNA is TGTGCCAGCAGCCAAGCGGGGACAGGGAACGAGCAGTACTTC. Amino acids: CASSQAGTGNEQYF.